The 21 T cell receptor beta chains presented below share a single source sample, sequenced in a study of beta chain features in type 1 diabetes. Since all of the isolated RNA was reverse transcribed, expressed TCRB transcripts were what got sequenced. Profiled with immunoSEQ multiplex PCR; TCRdb holds only in-frame clones, not every one. The sample gives around 300,000 clones, 11% of which show up once; about 0.014% is in the top ten. The specimen was naive CD4+ T cells from blood. These receptor sequences come from a woman aged 25-40 years in good health.

This chain connects TRBV29-1 to TRBJ2-5; 8 bases align to TRBD1. There are 15 residues in the CDR3. J was trimmed by 1 base and V by 7 bases; bases with no gene match: 11. The V gene's germline CDR1 is SQVTM and CDR2 ANQGSEA. The DNA of the CDR3 is TGCAGCGACCGGACAGGGACCGAGGGCCAAGAGACCCAGTACTTC. Translation: CSDRTGTEGQETQYF.

In this sample, this clone turned up a few times. The chain employs TRBV30 and TRBJ2-2, with D possibly being TRBD1 (5 bases). CDR1 is GTSNPN and CDR2 is SVGIG in the germline V gene (reference sequence). CDR3 length: 17 residues. V gave up 3 bases and J gave up 4 bases, with 21 bases separating them. The CDR3 sequence: CAWSPAQGLRVTGELFF. The CDR3 DNA sequence: TGTGCCTGGAGCCCCGCCCAGGGCCTAAGGGTCACCGGGGAGCTGTTTTTT. Combining the CDR3 with reference TRBV30 and TRBJ2-2 gives the whole variable domain SQTIHQWPATLVQPVGSPLSLECTVEGTSNPNLYWYRQAAGRGLQLLFYSVGIGQISSEVPQNLSASRPQDRQFILSSKKLLLSDSGFYLCAWSPAQGLRVTGELFFGEGSRLTVL.

This chain connects TRBV29-1 to TRBJ2-3, with D maybe TRBD2 (6 bases). Trimming pared 1 base from V and 1 base from J, leaving 12 bases between. The CDR3 extends over 15 amino acids. Germline CDR1 and CDR2: SQVTM and ANQGSEA. CDR3 in DNA: TGCAGCGTTGAAGTTTCAGGCGGGGGCACAGATACGCAGTATTTT. The encoded protein is CSVEVSGGGTDTQYF.

This rearrangement joins TRBV7-9 to TRBJ1-5; D remains unclear. CDR1 and CDR2 from the germline V gene are SEHNR and FQNEAQ (reference sequence). Trimming stripped 7 bases from V and 4 bases from J, with 5 bases between. The CDR3 runs to 11 residues. CDR3 loop: CASIVNQPQHF. The CDR3 region has the DNA TGTGCCAGCATCGTAAATCAGCCCCAGCATTTT.

The chain couples TRBV9 to TRBJ1-1, with D possibly matching TRBD1 (6 bases). Trimming pared 4 bases from V and 1 base from J, leaving 11 bases between. Germline V gene data show CDR1 as SGDLS and CDR2 as YYNGEE. The CDR3 runs to 14 residues. CDR3 nucleotide sequence: TGTGCCAGCAGCTCGACAGGCCAGAACACTGAAGCTTTCTTT. Translation gives CASSSTGQNTEAFF. The full variable domain, rest sourced from reference TRBV9 and TRBJ1-1, is DSGVTQTPKHLITATGQRVTLRCSPRSGDLSVYWYQQSLDQGLQFLIQYYNGEERAKGNILERFSAQQFPDLHSELNLSSLELGDSALYFCASSSTGQNTEAFFGQGTRLTVV.

DNA of the CDR3: TGTGCCTGTGTAGCGGGAGGGGTCTACGAGCAGTACTTC. This translates into CACVAGGVYEQYF. The chain recombines TRBV30 with TRBJ2-7; 11 bases agree with TRBD2. Germline-derived CDR1 and CDR2 are GTSNPN and SVGIG (reference sequence). The trim removed 6 bases at V and 3 bases at J, leaving 4 bases unmatched. The CDR3 has 13 amino acids. Full variable domain (remainder filled in from reference TRBV30 and TRBJ2-7): SQTIHQWPATLVQPVGSPLSLECTVEGTSNPNLYWYRQAAGRGLQLLFYSVGIGQISSEVPQNLSASRPQDRQFILSSKKLLLSDSGFYLCACVAGGVYEQYFGPGTRLTVT.

This clone turned up a few times. The chain's CDR3 is CAIRDRGSEQYF. CDR3 DNA sequence: TGTGCCATCAGGGACAGGGGAAGCGAGCAGTACTTC. The chain has TRBV10-3 and TRBJ2-7; 9 nucleotides align to TRBD1. Per the germline V gene, CDR1 is ENHRY and CDR2 is SYGVKD. CDR3 length: 12 amino acids. V shed 6 bases and J 6 bases; nucleotides not matched to a gene: 3.

This clone has just a few counts. J is TRBJ2-1 and V is TRBV15; 15 bases are shared with TRBD2. V dropped 2 bases and J dropped 9; count of bases not matched to a gene: 5. Germline V gene lookup returns CDR1 LNHNV and CDR2 YYDKDF (reference sequence). This CDR3 has 16 amino acids. As DNA, the CDR3 is TGTGCCACCAGCAGACTGGGACTAGCGGGAGGTGGTGAGCAGTTCTTC. This gives the protein CATSRLGLAGGGEQFF.

The CDR3 is CASSGGAEGNQPQHF. CDR3 sequence (DNA): TGTGCCAGCAGTGGAGGGGCCGAGGGCAATCAGCCCCAGCATTTT. The chain uses TRBV28 and TRBJ1-5; possibly TRBD1 for D (5 bases). V was trimmed by 5 bases and J by 2 bases, leaving 13 bases between them. This CDR3 spans 15 amino acids. Per germline, CDR1 MDHEN and CDR2 SYDVKM.

This clone was counted only a few times. The DNA of the CDR3 is TGTGCCAGCAGCGTAGAGCCGGACAGGGGTGGCTACACCTTC. It yields the protein CASSVEPDRGGYTF. The chain couples TRBV9 to TRBJ1-2; 9 nucleotides match TRBD1. Germline lookup yields CDR1 SGDLS and CDR2 YYNGEE. There are 14 residues in the CDR3. With V trimmed by 0 bases and J by 7 bases, 4 bases remained unmatched.

This clone was seen a few times. This chain joins TRBV18 and TRBJ1-5; D gene unclear. Germline CDR1 reads KGHSH; CDR2 reads LQKENI. V was trimmed by 5 bases and J by 4 bases, leaving 9 bases between them. The CDR3 totals 13 residues. For the CDR3, the DNA is TGTGCCAGCTCAAAAGGAGAAAATCAGCCCCAGCATTTT. This codes for CASSKGENQPQHF.

The chain's CDR3 is CASSFRQGATGELFF. The CDR3, as DNA: TGTGCCAGCAGCTTTCGACAGGGGGCTACCGGGGAGCTGTTTTTT. V is TRBV7-9 and J is TRBJ2-2; 10 bases agree with TRBD1. The J segment lost 5 bases and the V segment lost 3 bases, leaving 3 bases of the junction unmatched. Germline V CDR1 and CDR2: SEHNR, FQNEAQ (reference sequence). The CDR3 has 15 amino acids. The full variable domain, completed using reference TRBV7-9 and TRBJ2-2, is DTGVSQNPRHKITKRGQNVTFRCDPISEHNRLYWYRQTLGQGPEFLTYFQNEAQLEKSRLLSDRFSAERPKGSFSTLEIQRTEQGDSAMYLCASSFRQGATGELFFGEGSRLTVL.

The chain uses TRBV21-1 and TRBJ2-5; the table's D call, TRBD2, was not checked against the DNA. TRBV21-1 is given as a pseudogene. The CDR3 totals 13 residues. CDR3 protein: CATKGEGQETQYF. DNA for the CDR3: TGTGCCACCAAGGGGGAGGGCCAAGAGACCCAGTACTTC.

CDR3 nucleotides: TGCGCCAGCAGCGGCGGTAGCGGGAGATGGTGGCAGTACTTC. Encoded protein: CASSGGSGRWWQYF. The chain has TRBV4-3 and TRBJ2-5; 9 bases fit TRBD2. Germline CDR1 reads LGHNA; CDR2 reads YSLEER. V trimming: 5 bases; J trimming: 11 bases; junction bases outside the gene matches: 12. CDR3 size: 14 residues.

This clone has more than one count but fewer than ten. The rearrangement uses TRBV4-1 and TRBJ2-1; possibly TRBD1 for D (6 bases). CDR1 and CDR2 (germline): MGHRA, YSYEKL. The V end was cut by 0 bases, the J end by 2 bases, with 14 bases between. This CDR3 has 17 amino acids. The CDR3 is CASSQDPGTSTYNEQFF. The CDR3 DNA is TGCGCCAGCAGCCAAGACCCTGGGACATCTACCTACAATGAGCAGTTCTTC.

The chain combines TRBV9 with TRBJ2-5; maybe TRBD1 (6 bases). The V gene's germline CDR1 is SGDLS and CDR2 YYNGEE. V lost 4 bases and J 6 bases, leaving 16 bases between the germline ends. The CDR3 runs 14 residues. The CDR3 here is CASSPGQEVKTQYF. The CDR3 nucleotides read TGTGCCAGCAGCCCGGGACAAGAAGTGAAGACCCAGTACTTC. Full variable domain (rest looked up from reference TRBV9 and TRBJ2-5): DSGVTQTPKHLITATGQRVTLRCSPRSGDLSVYWYQQSLDQGLQFLIQYYNGEERAKGNILERFSAQQFPDLHSELNLSSLELGDSALYFCASSPGQEVKTQYFGPGTRLLVL.

The chain has TRBV7-9 and TRBJ2-5; 10 bases are a match to TRBD1. Germline loops: CDR1 SEHNR, CDR2 FQNEAQ (reference sequence). The CDR3 extends over 15 amino acids. Losses at the gene ends were 5 bases for V and 1 base for J; bases not matched to a gene: 4. CDR3 sequence reads: CASSRDRGPQETQYF. The CDR3 nucleotides read TGTGCCAGCAGCCGGGACAGGGGTCCCCAAGAGACCCAGTACTTC.

This clone has more than one count but fewer than ten. The genes are TRBV2 and TRBJ2-5, with a possible D match to TRBD2 (6 bases). Trimming took 7 bases from V and 5 from J, leaving 14 bases between them. Germline-derived CDR1 and CDR2 are SNHLY and FYNNEI. This CDR3 has 13 amino acids. The DNA of the CDR3 is TGTGCCAGCAAAATCCCGGGAGTGGAGACCCAGTACTTC. This sequence encodes CASKIPGVETQYF.

The V gene is TRBV5-1, the J gene TRBJ2-7; possible D gene TRBD1, 5 bases. The germline V gene has CDR1 SGHRS and CDR2 YFSETQ. V was cut by 2 bases and J by 6 bases, with 9 bases left in between. The CDR3 spans 12 residues. CDR3 DNA: TGCGCCAGCAGCTTAGGGGTTGGCGAGCAGTACTTC. This gives the protein CASSLGVGEQYF.

This sequence joins TRBV29-1 and TRBJ2-1, with 10 bases fitting TRBD1. The trim removed 6 bases at V and 4 bases at J, leaving 6 bases unmatched. The CDR3 spans 14 residues. CDR1 and CDR2 from the germline V gene are SQVTM and ANQGSEA. The CDR3: CSVADRGGYNEQFF. The CDR3 DNA is TGCAGCGTAGCGGACAGGGGGGGATACAATGAGCAGTTCTTC.

V is TRBV19 and J is TRBJ2-3; maybe TRBD1 (6 bases). Germline values: CDR1 LNHDA, CDR2 SQIVND (reference sequence). This CDR3 spans 15 amino acids. V lost 5 bases and J 2 bases, leaving 14 bases between the germline ends. The CDR3 sequence is CASSVQQGITDTQYF. In DNA form, the CDR3 reads TGTGCCAGTAGTGTTCAACAGGGAATCACAGATACGCAGTATTTT.